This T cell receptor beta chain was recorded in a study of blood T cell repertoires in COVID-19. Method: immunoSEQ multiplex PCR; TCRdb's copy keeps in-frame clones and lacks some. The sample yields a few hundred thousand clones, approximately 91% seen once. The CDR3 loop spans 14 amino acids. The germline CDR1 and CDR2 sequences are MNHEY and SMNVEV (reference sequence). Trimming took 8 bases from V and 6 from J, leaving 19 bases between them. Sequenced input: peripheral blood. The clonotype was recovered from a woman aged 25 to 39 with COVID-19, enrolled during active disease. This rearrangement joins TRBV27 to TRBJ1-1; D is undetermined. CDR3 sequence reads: CASAKTYAGAEAFF. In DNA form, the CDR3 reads TGTGCCAGCGCTAAAACCTATGCCGGTGCTGAAGCTTTCTTT.